The entry that follows covers one T cell receptor (beta chain) sequence. This clonotype has just a few counts. Its antigen remains undetermined. Per-base quality was not reported, and no clone a single base away is much larger than it. The sample comes from a study of regulatory T cells in long-lasting Graves disease (dated by TCRdb to about 2021). Turning to the overall study: Antithyroid drugs had been taken for less than 3 months by newly diagnosed Graves' disease patients. Persistent Graves' disease patients were compared with newly diagnosed Graves' disease patients by peripheral blood TCR sequencing and RNA sequencing. The study took place in China and was registered as a clinical trial. A total of about 33 samples were covered by TCR sequencing, comprising some 13 persistent and around 20 newly diagnosed Graves' disease patients. Broader findings and caveats from the paper: Peripheral blood alone was examined, since thyroid tissue, which constituted the primary lesion, could not be accessed. Compared with newly diagnosed patients, persistent Graves' disease patients had lower TCR Shannon entropy and fewer highly expanded clones, which suggests clonal expansion. Patients with persistent disease shared more public clonotypes (approximately 2,500) than newly diagnosed patients did (approximately 990). Sequencing and analysis were limited to the TCR beta chain. As a limitation, the authors acknowledged that the small sample size may reduce accuracy. TRBV28, TRBJ1-2 and TRBJ2-5 were preferentially used in persistent disease, while TRBV20-1 and TRBJ2-1 were favored in newly diagnosed disease.

Library preparation employed multiplex PCR. Sequenced on an Illumina HiSeq 4000. To build TCR beta libraries, CDR3 regions were amplified by Arm-PCR using iRepertoire HTBI primers. Before sequencing, the PCR products underwent gel purification. The published analysis was carried out like this. Across samples, 55 to 80 TRBV and 13 to 15 TRBJ segments were identified and used for gene usage analysis of CDR3 amino acid clonotypes. COPE and FqMerger were used to merge the filtered high-quality paired reads into contigs. BLAST was used to align contigs to IMGT TRBV, TRBD and TRBJ reference genes, and CDR3 was defined according to IMGT. Clonotypes above 0.1% frequency were classified as highly expanded clones. Repertoire diversity was measured by Shannon entropy, and V-J evenness by the Gini coefficient. A clonotype was considered public if more than one individual shared it. Through fastp at Q25 and MiXCR, TCRdb rebuilt clones from the public reads, retaining in-frame beta chains. Each entry merges the rows of one CDR3 protein and shows their most common DNA and genes. The V and J calls and clone size are TCRdb's, not the authors'. For this sample there are approximately 480,000 distinct CDR3 sequences; roughly 17% appear just once. The top ten clonotypes cover 9% to 15% of the sample.

The time point label corresponds to: newly diagnosed GD, antithyroid drugs for less than 3 months. For both TCR sequencing and RNA sequencing, RNA was extracted from PBMCs using TRIzol. The diagnosis of Graves' disease followed American Thyroid Association guidelines. Patients were recruited from an endocrinology department in Xi'an, China. From each patient, nine milliliters of peripheral blood was collected into an EDTA anticoagulant tube. PBMCs were isolated by Ficoll Paque Plus density gradient separation without further T cell sorting. An Agilent 2100 Bioanalyzer and agarose gel were used to assess RNA quality, and a NanoDrop 2000 was used to measure RNA concentration. The germline V gene encodes CDR1 MDHEN and CDR2 SYDVKM. V is pared back by 4 bases and J by 2 bases, with 23 bases lying between the germline termini. The CDR3, cysteine through phenylalanine, is 18 amino acids long. Of all the DNA, just the CDR3 is kept, 54 bases in frame from base 1.

These data were also filed under a second study, of T cells in Graves' hyperthyroidism and ophthalmopathy. As the second paper documents: Graves' hyperthyroidism was defined as stable when no progression to ophthalmopathy occurred over 18 months of follow-up. Hyperthyroidism patients were newly diagnosed, had a disease duration of under 2 months, and were aged 18 to 65 years. Exclusion was applied to patients with uncontrolled infections, other autoimmune diseases, pregnancy or lactation. Diagnoses were established on the basis of clinical symptoms, serum thyroxine and TRAb, thyroid ultrasound, and orbital computed tomography. The TCR CDR3 was subjected to a first round of RT-PCR using the HTBI primer set and the Qiagen OneStep RT-PCR kit. Most expanded thyroid clonotypes (frequency above 0.001) were also found in blood, which suggests that blood repertoires may mirror thyroid immune responses. Ophthalmopathy was separated from stable hyperthyroidism by a 13 V-J signature model, with approximately 86% sensitivity and about 81% specificity obtained in cross-validation and 80%/75% obtained in testing. In validation, the model predicted progression to ophthalmopathy with just under 71% sensitivity and 72.22% specificity, a median of approximately 6.7 months before onset. A discovery cohort of about 100 patients, 43 with Graves' ophthalmopathy and under 60 with stable Graves' hyperthyroidism, was used to find distinguishing TCR V-J signatures. Prospective prediction of ophthalmopathy was tested in an independent validation cohort consisting of some 19 hyperthyroidism patients and approximately 16 patients who later progressed to ophthalmopathy. The 75 to 100 discovery patients were divided at random into training and test sets in a 7:3 ratio. The study also compared thyroid tissue and blood T-cell repertoires from about six Graves' hyperthyroidism patients. After blood sampling, hyperthyroidism patients were treated with methimazole at a starting dose of 30 mg daily, and ophthalmopathy patients were treated with high-dose intravenous methylprednisolone. The libraries were constructed in a second round of multiplex PCR and then size-selected and purified. Paired-end sequencing of the libraries was performed with 100 bp reads on an Illumina HiSeq2000. SOAPnuke was used to process the raw data, with reads discarded if the reads contained adapters or uncalled bases, had a mean Phred below 15, or lacked an exact constant-primer or identifier match. High-quality paired reads were merged with COPE v1.2.5, and unique nucleotide sequences were defined as clonotypes. MiTCR v1.1 was used to align clonotypes to the IMGT TRBV, TRBD and TRBJ reference segments. The analysis was restricted to V-J combinations with a frequency above 0.0001, which together covered 99% to 99.2% of the repertoires. The TCS score was defined as the ratio of F50 (clonal expansion) to E x V (chaos), calculated using BLOSUM62-based TCRdist between CDR3 peptides within each V-J. Welch's t-statistics and random forest reduced fewer than 600 V-J features to about 13, which were used in a naive Bayes classifier (R e1071). No statistical method was used to set the sample size in advance, and investigators knew the group allocation. The paper reports TCR Vbeta CDR3 sequencing of 135 peripheral blood samples: some 41 ophthalmopathy, about 75 hyperthyroidism and around 17 progressor patients.

The TCR was taken from a man aged 35-49 years with Graves disease. Donor details come from another sample of the same person, matched by shared clones. Recombination connected TRBV28 to TRBJ2-5; tentative D gene TRBD1, with 6 bases matching. Sequenced here: peripheral blood mononuclear cells (PBMCs), sampled at new diagnosis, from a patient treated with antithyroid drugs. The CDR3 sequence is CASSSATSRDTQQETQYF. The sequenced DNA: TGTGCCAGCAGTTCGGCCACCTCCCGGGACACCCAGCAAGAGACCCAGTACTTC.